A single sample gave rise to the 31 T cell receptor beta chains below, sequenced in a study of control samples from healthy donors and cancer patients. Repertoires were generated with immunoSEQ multiplex PCR, while TCRdb's copy carries only in-frame clones and drops some. The table shows some 150,000 clones, with about 90% occurring only once. The specimen sequenced was blood. The receptors stem from a man aged 18-30 years in good health.

The CDR3 here is CASSLLWAQETQYF. CDR3 sequence (DNA): TGTGCCAGCAGTTTACTGTGGGCTCAAGAGACCCAGTACTTC. The rearrangement joins TRBV28 to TRBJ2-5, with unresolved D. The CDR3 covers 14 residues. Germline-derived CDR1 and CDR2 are MDHEN and SYDVKM. V was cut by 2 bases and J by 2 bases, with 9 bases left in between.

V is TRBV19 and J is TRBJ1-2, with D perhaps matching TRBD1 (5 bases). The V end was cut by 4 bases, the J end by 6 bases, with 12 bases between. The CDR3 is 13 residues long. Germline V gives CDR1 LNHDA, CDR2 SQIVND (reference sequence). CDR3 DNA: TGTGCCAGTAGTAGGGGGGTGAAAGATGGCTACACCTTC. Translated: CASSRGVKDGYTF.

CDR3 region: CASSLGDRGAGELFF. The CDR3 DNA is TGCGCCAGCAGCTTAGGGGACCGAGGCGCCGGGGAGCTGTTTTTT. The V call is TRBV5-1, the J call TRBJ2-2; tentatively, D is TRBD1 or TRBD2 (5 bases each). V was pared by 2 bases and J by 6 bases, with 14 bases between. CDR1 is SGHRS, CDR2 YFSETQ, per germline. This CDR3 contains 15 residues.

The gene calls are TRBV27 and TRBJ1-1; 9 bases match TRBD1. CDR1 MNHEY and CDR2 SMNVEV come from the germline V gene (reference sequence). V shed 6 bases and J 4 bases; nucleotides not matched to a gene: 6. The CDR3 loop spans 14 amino acids. DNA for the CDR3: TGTGCCAGCAGCCCCGGGACAGGGCGCACTGAAGCTTTCTTT. Amino acids: CASSPGTGRTEAFF.

This clone was observed a handful of times. The V gene is TRBV19, the J gene TRBJ1-5, with 7 bases that match TRBD1. Germline values: CDR1 LNHDA, CDR2 SQIVND (reference sequence). This CDR3 has 16 amino acids. V lost 10 bases, J lost 0 bases, and 12 bases stayed unmatched. The CDR3 loop reads CATRVAGGNSNQPQHF. The CDR3, as DNA: TGTGCCACAAGGGTGGCAGGGGGAAATAGCAATCAGCCCCAGCATTTT.

The V call is TRBV4-2, the J call TRBJ2-2; 14 bases are a match to TRBD2. CDR1 and CDR2 from the germline V gene are LGHNA and YNFKEQ. This CDR3 has 15 residues. V was clipped by 4 bases and J by 5 bases; unmatched bases: 0. This CDR3 is CASSRTSGGTGELFF. CDR3 coding DNA: TGTGCCAGCAGCCGGACTAGCGGGGGGACCGGGGAGCTGTTTTTT.

The J gene is TRBJ2-6, the V gene TRBV14; no clear D. Trimming took off 1 base at V and 4 bases at J, with 8 bases between the two ends. This CDR3 is built from 15 residues. Germline V CDR1 and CDR2: SGHDN, FVKESK. The CDR3 DNA reads TGTGCCAGCAGCCAAGGAACGTCCGGGGCCAACGTCCTGACTTTC. Its translation: CASSQGTSGANVLTF.

V usage is TRBV29-1 and J usage is TRBJ2-5; 11 nucleotides match TRBD2. The germline CDR1 and CDR2 sequences are SQVTM and ANQGSEA. This CDR3 is 19 amino acids long. The V and J ends lost 0 bases and 7 bases, in that order; junction bases with no gene match: 19. The CDR3 loop is CSVEDGSSGGSLADATQYF. In DNA, the CDR3 is TGCAGCGTTGAAGACGGATCTAGCGGGGGGTCTTTAGCTGACGCGACCCAGTACTTC. Combining the CDR3 with reference TRBV29-1 and TRBJ2-5 gives the whole variable domain SAVISQKPSRDICQRGTSLTIQCQVDSQVTMMFWYRQQPGQSLTLIATANQGSEATYESGFVIDKFPISRPNLTFSTLTVSNMSPEDSSIYLCSVEDGSSGGSLADATQYFGPGTRLLVL.

This sequence joins TRBV25-1 and TRBJ1-2; TRBD1 matches 7 bases. The CDR3 loop spans 15 amino acids. Germline V gene lookup returns CDR1 MGHDK and CDR2 SYGVNS. J was trimmed by 3 bases and V by 3 bases; bases with no gene match: 7. The CDR3 reads CASSDPQQGYYGYTF. For the CDR3, the DNA is TGTGCCAGCAGTGACCCCCAACAGGGGTACTATGGCTACACCTTC.

This rearrangement joins TRBV6-5 to TRBJ2-7, with 8 positions matching TRBD1. The V segment lost 6 bases and the J segment 4 bases; nucleotides outside the gene matches: 5. The CDR3 sequence is 13 residues long. The germline V gene encodes CDR1 MNHEY and CDR2 SVGAGI. Here the CDR3 reads CASSQTGEYEQYF. The CDR3 nucleotides read TGTGCCAGCAGCCAGACAGGGGAGTACGAGCAGTACTTC.

As for this clone: The same CDR3 arises from other DNA sequences in this sample as well. The gene calls are TRBV30 and TRBJ1-2, with D possibly TRBD1 on 6 matching bases. Trimming removed 0 bases at V and 2 bases at J, with 10 bases between. In germline, CDR1 is GTSNPN, CDR2 SVGIG (reference sequence). The CDR3 runs 14 residues. DNA for the CDR3: TGTGCCTGGAGTGTACTCACAGGGAACTATGGCTACACCTTC. This codes for CAWSVLTGNYGYTF.

The V gene is TRBV4-3, the J gene TRBJ2-3; TRBD1 might be the D (7 bases). The CDR3 has 17 residues. Trimming left V 1 base short and J 0 bases short, with 14 bases between. Germline CDR1 and CDR2: LGHNA and YSLEER. The CDR3 DNA follows: TGCGCCAGCAGCCAAGTCCCAGGGGGAGGAAGCACAGATACGCAGTATTTT. Its protein is CASSQVPGGGSTDTQYF.

This sequence joins TRBV5-1 and TRBJ2-7, with D possibly being TRBD1 (6 bases). CDR3 length: 14 amino acids. V dropped 4 bases and J dropped 3 bases, with 14 bases sitting between them. Looked up from germline, CDR1 is SGHRS and CDR2 is YFSETQ. CDR3 in amino acids: CASSRRAGDYEQYF. DNA for the CDR3: TGCGCCAGCAGCCGCCGGGCAGGGGACTACGAGCAGTACTTC.

The chain links TRBV2 to TRBJ2-1, with 10 bases matching TRBD2. J was trimmed by 4 bases and V by 8 bases; bases with no gene match: 2. Germline V gene data show CDR1 as SNHLY and CDR2 as FYNNEI. The CDR3 has 13 residues. DNA of the CDR3: TGTGCCAGCCTGACTAGCGGGTACAATGAGCAGTTCTTC. Protein product: CASLTSGYNEQFF.

About this clone itself: Other DNA sequences in this sample translate to the same CDR3. The CDR3 spells CASTKQGAGQPQHF. The CDR3 DNA follows: TGTGCCAGTACTAAACAGGGGGCGGGTCAGCCCCAGCATTTT. This chain uses TRBV19 with TRBJ1-5; 9 bases line up with TRBD1. This CDR3 has 14 residues. Germline assignment: CDR1 LNHDA and CDR2 SQIVND (reference sequence). V was pared by 7 bases and J by 6 bases, with 7 bases of the junction left unmatched.

The chain employs TRBV9 and TRBJ1-2, with D perhaps matching TRBD1 (6 bases). The length of the CDR3 is 12 residues. V lost 3 bases, J lost 8 bases, and 11 bases lay in between. Germline V gene data show CDR1 as SGDLS and CDR2 as YYNGEE. CDR3 DNA: TGTGCCAGCAGCGGCACAGGGTACGGCTACACCTTC. Translated, it gives CASSGTGYGYTF.

CDR3 coding DNA: TGTGCCAGTAGTCCGGGCACAGATACGCAGTATTTT. Its protein product is CASSPGTDTQYF. The chain carries TRBV19 and TRBJ2-3; no definite D call. This CDR3 is 12 amino acids long. The germline V gene has CDR1 LNHDA and CDR2 SQIVND (reference sequence). Trimming pared 5 bases from V and 1 base from J, leaving 4 bases between.

The V gene is TRBV4-1, the J gene TRBJ2-1; 7 bases map to TRBD2. This CDR3 is 19 amino acids long. Germline V CDR1 and CDR2: MGHRA, YSYEKL. The J segment lost 0 bases and the V segment lost 1 base, leaving 12 bases of the junction unmatched. The CDR3 DNA reads TGCGCCAGCAGCCAAGTGCGTGAGACTAGCTGGGTCTCCTACAATGAGCAGTTCTTC. Translating gives CASSQVRETSWVSYNEQFF.

The table lists this clone with a few counts. The chain employs TRBV5-6 and TRBJ2-1; no clear D gene. Germline CDR1 and CDR2: SGHDT and YYEEEE. V lost 4 bases and J lost 1, with 9 bases in between. The CDR3 covers 14 residues. The CDR3 protein is CASSQTGSYNEQFF. DNA for the CDR3: TGTGCCAGCAGCCAAACTGGATCCTACAATGAGCAGTTCTTC.

This clone showed up just once. V usage is TRBV19 and J usage is TRBJ2-3; TRBD1 agrees at 7 bases. Germline CDR1 LNHDA, CDR2 SQIVND (reference sequence). The CDR3 runs to 15 residues. V was clipped by 7 bases and J by 4 bases; unmatched bases: 11. This chain's CDR3 is CASKGRDRISDTQYF. The CDR3 region has the DNA TGTGCCAGTAAAGGCCGGGACAGAATTTCAGATACGCAGTATTTT. Full variable domain (remainder filled in from reference TRBV19 and TRBJ2-3): DGGITQSPKYLFRKEGQNVTLSCEQNLNHDAMYWYRQDPGQGLRLIYYSQIVNDFQKGDIAEGYSVSREKKESFPLTVTSAQKNPTAFYLCASKGRDRISDTQYFGPGTRLTVL.

The rearrangement uses TRBV10-3 and TRBJ1-1; D not resolved. The CDR3 extends over 13 amino acids. Trimming stripped 3 bases from V and 1 base from J, with 6 bases between. Germline CDR1 ENHRY, CDR2 SYGVKD. The CDR3 sequence: CAISDPRNTEAFF. DNA for the CDR3: TGTGCCATCAGTGACCCCAGGAACACTGAAGCTTTCTTT.

The chain employs TRBV7-2 and TRBJ2-3, with a weak D call TRBD2 (5 bases). The V gene lost 5 bases and the J gene lost 0 bases, with 12 bases spanning the gap. There are 15 residues in the CDR3. The germline gives CDR1 SGHTA, CDR2 FQGNSA. The CDR3 region is CASSPRETSTDTQYF. In DNA form, the CDR3 reads TGTGCCAGCAGCCCACGGGAAACTAGCACAGATACGCAGTATTTT.

CDR3 sequence: CASRDQGSGNTIYF. Written as DNA, the CDR3 is TGTGCCAGCAGGGACCAGGGATCTGGAAACACCATATATTTT. The chain links TRBV2 to TRBJ1-3; D may be TRBD1 (5 bases). This CDR3 is built from 14 residues. V dropped 6 bases and J dropped 1 base, with 10 bases sitting between them. In germline, CDR1 is SNHLY, CDR2 FYNNEI.

The chain employs TRBV13 and TRBJ1-4; 8 bases are a match to TRBD1. Unmatched junction bases numbered 12, after V lost 3 bases and J lost 6 bases. This CDR3 region has 17 residues. Germline V gene lookup returns CDR1 PRHDT and CDR2 FYEKMQ (reference sequence). The CDR3 coding sequence is TGTGCCAGCAGCTTCCACACCACAGGGGGAAGCGATGAAAAACTGTTTTTT. This translates into CASSFHTTGGSDEKLFF.

The V call is TRBV7-2, the J call TRBJ2-3, with TRBD2 matching 7 bases. The CDR3 is made up of 15 amino acids. V lost 1 base, J lost 1 base, and 2 bases stayed unmatched. Germline V lookup: CDR1 SGHTA, CDR2 FQGNSA. This chain's CDR3 is CASSLGAGGTDTQYF. The CDR3 DNA reads as TGTGCCAGCAGCTTAGGGGCGGGGGGCACAGATACGCAGTATTTT.

The V call is TRBV19, the J call TRBJ1-2; D possibly corresponds to TRBD1 (6 bases). Trimming shortened V by 2 bases and J by 3 bases, and 10 bases separated the two germline ends. CDR1 and CDR2 from the germline V gene are LNHDA and SQIVND (reference sequence). The CDR3 length is 14 residues. The CDR3 nucleotides read TGTGCCAGTAGTATACTAAGACAGGACTATGGCTACACCTTC. Amino acids: CASSILRQDYGYTF.

This clone appeared once. This rearrangement joins TRBV11-2 to TRBJ2-7; D gene uncertain. The V gene lost 2 bases and the J gene lost 3 bases, with 5 bases spanning the gap. CDR1 and CDR2 from the germline V gene are SGHAT and FQNNGV. CDR3 length: 12 amino acids. CDR3 sequence: CASSLPSYEQYF. CDR3 DNA: TGTGCCAGCAGCTTACCCAGCTACGAGCAGTACTTC.

V usage is TRBV6-5 and J usage is TRBJ1-2, with TRBD1 matching over 7 bases. The CDR3 length is 13 residues. Germline trimming cut 7 bases from V and 6 bases from J; bases unmatched to any gene: 8. Germline values: CDR1 MNHEY, CDR2 SVGAGI. For the CDR3, the DNA is TGTGCCAGCAAATTCCGACAGGGCGATGGCTACACCTTC. Its protein is CASKFRQGDGYTF.

This rearrangement joins TRBV7-3 to TRBJ2-7; TRBD2 agrees at 13 bases. This CDR3 is 15 amino acids long. Germline V lookup: CDR1 SGHTA, CDR2 FQGTGA. V was clipped by 5 bases and J by 2 bases; unmatched bases: 3. DNA of the CDR3: TGTGCCAGCAGCGAACTAGCGGGGGGGCCCTACGAGCAGTACTTC. Its protein product is CASSELAGGPYEQYF.

The V call is TRBV27, the J call TRBJ1-2; 7 positions agree with TRBD1. With V trimmed by 1 base and J by 7 bases, 6 bases remained unmatched. The germline V gene encodes CDR1 MNHEY and CDR2 SMNVEV (reference sequence). CDR3 size: 14 residues. The CDR3: CASSLLGGAAGYTF. The CDR3 coding sequence is TGTGCCAGCAGTTTATTAGGGGGCGCGGCTGGCTACACCTTC.

The chain joins TRBV28 to TRBJ1-1; TRBD1 might be the D (6 bases). The germline CDR1 and CDR2 sequences are MDHEN and SYDVKM. The length of the CDR3 is 15 residues. The V end lost 5 bases, the J end lost 2 bases, and 15 bases lay between the germline ends. CDR3 nucleotides: TGTGCCAGCAGTCCAACAGGGACCCTTAACACTGAAGCTTTCTTT. It translates to CASSPTGTLNTEAFF.